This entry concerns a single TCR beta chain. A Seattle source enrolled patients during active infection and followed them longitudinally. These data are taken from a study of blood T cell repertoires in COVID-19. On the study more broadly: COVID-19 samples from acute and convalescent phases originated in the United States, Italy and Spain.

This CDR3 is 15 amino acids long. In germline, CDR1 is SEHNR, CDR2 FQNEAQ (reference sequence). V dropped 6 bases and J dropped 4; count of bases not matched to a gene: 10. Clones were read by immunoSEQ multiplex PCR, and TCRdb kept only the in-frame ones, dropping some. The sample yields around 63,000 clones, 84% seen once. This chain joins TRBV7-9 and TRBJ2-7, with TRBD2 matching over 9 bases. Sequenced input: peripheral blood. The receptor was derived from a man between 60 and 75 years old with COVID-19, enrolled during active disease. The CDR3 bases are TGTGCCAGCAGTCTAGCGGGATCGAGTTCATACGAGCAGTACTTC. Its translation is CASSLAGSSSYEQYF.